Sequencing of this T cell receptor (beta chain) was carried out in a study of blood T cell repertoires in COVID-19. About the study: The origin of the acute and convalescent COVID-19 samples was the United States, Italy and Spain. Sample material is recorded as cDNA or gDNA derived from T cells, B-cell-depleted T cells, or PBMCs.

Germline V CDR1 and CDR2: MNHEY, SVGAGI. CDR3 length equals 13 residues. Trimming took 10 bases from V and 12 from J, leaving 19 bases between them. In the authors' workflow: Reference gene primer amplification in the assay estimated nucleated cell counts. TCRdb's copy holds only in-frame clones and misses some; the assay was immunoSEQ multiplex PCR. For V, J and clone size, that table is used; D and trimming come from the DNA. The data hold 95,000 to 150,000 clones, with roughly 85% observed a single time. Sequenced material: peripheral blood. This TCR was recovered from a woman over 75 with acute or convalescent COVID-19. The chain uses TRBV6-5 and TRBJ1-6; the D gene is possibly TRBD1 (6 bases). In nucleotides, the CDR3 is TGTGCCACCACGAACAGGGTAGATTTACCCCTCCACTTT. It translates to CATTNRVDLPLHF.